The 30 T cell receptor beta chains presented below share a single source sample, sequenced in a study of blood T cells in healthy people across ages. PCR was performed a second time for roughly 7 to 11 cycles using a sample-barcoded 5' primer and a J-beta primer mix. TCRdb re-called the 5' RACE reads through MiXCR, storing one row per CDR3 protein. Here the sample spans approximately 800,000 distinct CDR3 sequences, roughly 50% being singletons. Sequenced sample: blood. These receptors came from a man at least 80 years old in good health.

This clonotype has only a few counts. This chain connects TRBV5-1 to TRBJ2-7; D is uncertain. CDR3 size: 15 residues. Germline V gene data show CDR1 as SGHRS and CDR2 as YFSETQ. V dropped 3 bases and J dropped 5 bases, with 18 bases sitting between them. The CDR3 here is CASSSQSPRSDEQYF. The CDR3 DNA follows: TGCGCCAGCAGCTCACAGTCCCCAAGGTCAGACGAGCAGTACTTC.

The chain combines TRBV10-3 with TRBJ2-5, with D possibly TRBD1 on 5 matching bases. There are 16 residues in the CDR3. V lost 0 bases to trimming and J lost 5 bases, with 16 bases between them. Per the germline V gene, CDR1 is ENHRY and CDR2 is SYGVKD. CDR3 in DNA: TGTGCCATCAGTGAGTCGACGTCAGGGCAGAGGGAGACCCAGTACTTC. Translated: CAISESTSGQRETQYF.

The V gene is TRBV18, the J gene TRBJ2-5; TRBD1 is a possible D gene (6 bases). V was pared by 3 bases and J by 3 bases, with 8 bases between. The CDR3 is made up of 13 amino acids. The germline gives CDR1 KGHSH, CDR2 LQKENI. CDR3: CASSPYREETQYF. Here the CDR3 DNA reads TGTGCCAGCTCACCGTACAGGGAAGAGACCCAGTACTTC.

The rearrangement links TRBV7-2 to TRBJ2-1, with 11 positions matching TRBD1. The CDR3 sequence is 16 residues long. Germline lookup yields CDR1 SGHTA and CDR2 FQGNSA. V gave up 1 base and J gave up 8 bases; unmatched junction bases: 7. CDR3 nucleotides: TGTGCCAGCAGCTTAGTGGACAGGGGGCTTTGGGATGAGCAGTTCTTC. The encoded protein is CASSLVDRGLWDEQFF.

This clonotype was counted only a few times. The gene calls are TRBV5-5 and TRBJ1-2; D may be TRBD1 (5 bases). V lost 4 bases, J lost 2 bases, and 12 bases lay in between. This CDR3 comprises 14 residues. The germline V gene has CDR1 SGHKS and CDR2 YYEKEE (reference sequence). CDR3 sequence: CASSPGRGNYGYTF. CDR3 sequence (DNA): TGTGCCAGCAGCCCGGGACGGGGCAACTATGGCTACACCTTC.

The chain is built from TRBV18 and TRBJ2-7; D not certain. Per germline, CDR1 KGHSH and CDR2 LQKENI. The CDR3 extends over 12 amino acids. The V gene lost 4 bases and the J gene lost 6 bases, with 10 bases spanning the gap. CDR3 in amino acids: CASSQLLGEQYF. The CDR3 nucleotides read TGTGCCAGCTCACAACTGTTAGGCGAGCAGTACTTC. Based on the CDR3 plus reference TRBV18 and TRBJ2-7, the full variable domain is NAGVMQNPRHLVRRRGQEARLRCSPMKGHSHVYWYRQLPEEGLKFMVYLQKENIIDESGMPKERFSAEFPKEGPSILRIQQVVRGDSAAYFCASSQLLGEQYFGPGTRLTVT.

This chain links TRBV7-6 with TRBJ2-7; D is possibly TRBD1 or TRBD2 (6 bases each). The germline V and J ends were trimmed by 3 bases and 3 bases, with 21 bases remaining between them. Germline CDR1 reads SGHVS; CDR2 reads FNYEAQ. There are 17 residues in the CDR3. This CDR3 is CASSLFPRGRGDYEQYF. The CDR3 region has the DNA TGTGCCAGCAGCTTGTTCCCCCGGGGGCGAGGGGACTACGAGCAGTACTTC.

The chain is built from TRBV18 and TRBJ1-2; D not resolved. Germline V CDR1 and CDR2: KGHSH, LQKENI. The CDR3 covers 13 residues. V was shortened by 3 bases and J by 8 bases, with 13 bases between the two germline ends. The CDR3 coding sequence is TGTGCCAGCTCACCGCTCGGAGGCTGGGGCTACACCTTC. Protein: CASSPLGGWGYTF.

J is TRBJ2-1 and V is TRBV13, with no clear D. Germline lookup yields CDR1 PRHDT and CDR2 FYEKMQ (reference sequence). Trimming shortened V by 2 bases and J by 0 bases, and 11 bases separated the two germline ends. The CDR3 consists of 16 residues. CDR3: CASSLYASLSYNEQFF. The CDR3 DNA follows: TGTGCCAGCAGCTTATATGCTAGTCTCTCCTACAATGAGCAGTTCTTC.

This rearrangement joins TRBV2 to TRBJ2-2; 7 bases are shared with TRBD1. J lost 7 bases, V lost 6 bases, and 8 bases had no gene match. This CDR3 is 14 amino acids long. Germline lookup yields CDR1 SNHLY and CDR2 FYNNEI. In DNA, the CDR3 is TGTGCCAGCAGGGGGGACAGTGAAGTCGGGGAGCTGTTTTTT. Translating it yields CASRGDSEVGELFF.

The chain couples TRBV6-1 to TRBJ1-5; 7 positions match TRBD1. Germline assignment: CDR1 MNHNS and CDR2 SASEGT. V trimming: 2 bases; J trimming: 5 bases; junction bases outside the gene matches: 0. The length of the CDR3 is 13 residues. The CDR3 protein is CASSERGHQPQHF. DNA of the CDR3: TGTGCCAGCAGTGAAAGGGGGCATCAGCCCCAGCATTTT.

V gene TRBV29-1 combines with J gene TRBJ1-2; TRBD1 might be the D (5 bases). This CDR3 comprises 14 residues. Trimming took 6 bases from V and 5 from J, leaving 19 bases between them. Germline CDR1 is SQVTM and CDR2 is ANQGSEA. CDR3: CSVPTGARQYGYTF. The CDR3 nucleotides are TGCAGCGTCCCCACCGGGGCGCGACAATATGGCTACACCTTC.

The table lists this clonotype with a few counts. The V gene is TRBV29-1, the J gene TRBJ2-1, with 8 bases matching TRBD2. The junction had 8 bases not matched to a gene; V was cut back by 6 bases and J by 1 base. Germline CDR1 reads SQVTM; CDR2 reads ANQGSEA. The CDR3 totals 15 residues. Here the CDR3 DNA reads TGCAGCGTCCTAAGACTAGCGAGTTCCTACAATGAGCAGTTCTTC. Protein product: CSVLRLASSYNEQFF.

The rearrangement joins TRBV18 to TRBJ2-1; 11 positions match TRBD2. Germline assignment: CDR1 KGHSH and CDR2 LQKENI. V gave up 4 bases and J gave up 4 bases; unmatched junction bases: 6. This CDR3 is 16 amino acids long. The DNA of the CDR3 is TGTGCCAGCTCACAACTAGCGGGAGCTATGTACAATGAGCAGTTCTTC. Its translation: CASSQLAGAMYNEQFF.

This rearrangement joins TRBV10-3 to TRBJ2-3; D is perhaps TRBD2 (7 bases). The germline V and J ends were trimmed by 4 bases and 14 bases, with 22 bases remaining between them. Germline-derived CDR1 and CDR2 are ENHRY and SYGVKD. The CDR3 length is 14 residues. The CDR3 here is CAISAGGGSGYAYF. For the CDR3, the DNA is TGTGCCATCAGTGCTGGCGGGGGCAGCGGATACGCGTATTTT.

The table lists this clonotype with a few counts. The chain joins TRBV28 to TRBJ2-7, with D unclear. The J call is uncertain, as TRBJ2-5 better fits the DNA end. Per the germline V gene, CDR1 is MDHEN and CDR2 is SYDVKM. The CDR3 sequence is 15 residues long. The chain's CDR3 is CASSPGPGFEETQYF. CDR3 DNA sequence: TGTGCCAGCAGTCCCGGGCCCGGGTTTGAAGAGACCCAGTACTTC.

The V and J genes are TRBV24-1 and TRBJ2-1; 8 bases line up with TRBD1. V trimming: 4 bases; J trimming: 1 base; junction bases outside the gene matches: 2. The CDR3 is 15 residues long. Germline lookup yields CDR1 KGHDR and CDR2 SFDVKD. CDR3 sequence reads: CATSETGGSYNEQFF. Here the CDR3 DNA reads TGTGCCACCAGTGAAACAGGGGGTTCCTACAATGAGCAGTTCTTC.

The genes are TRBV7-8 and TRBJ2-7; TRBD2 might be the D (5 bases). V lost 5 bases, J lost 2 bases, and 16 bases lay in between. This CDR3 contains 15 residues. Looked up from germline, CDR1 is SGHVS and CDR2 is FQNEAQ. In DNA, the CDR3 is TGTGCCAGCAGCATCACTATCCTCGGGGCCTACGAGCAGTACTTC. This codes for CASSITILGAYEQYF.

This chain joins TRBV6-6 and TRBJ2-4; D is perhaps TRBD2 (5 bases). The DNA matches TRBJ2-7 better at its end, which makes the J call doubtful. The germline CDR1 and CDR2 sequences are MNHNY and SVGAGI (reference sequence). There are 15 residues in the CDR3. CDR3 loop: CASSYEAVPGDEQYF. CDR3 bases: TGTGCCAGCAGTTACGAAGCGGTCCCCGGGGACGAGCAGTACTTC.

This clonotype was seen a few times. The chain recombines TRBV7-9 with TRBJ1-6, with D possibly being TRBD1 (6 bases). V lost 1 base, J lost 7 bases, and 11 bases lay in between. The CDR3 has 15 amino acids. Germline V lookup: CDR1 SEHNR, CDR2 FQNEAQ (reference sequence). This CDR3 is CASSLGGATNSPLHF. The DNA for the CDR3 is TGTGCCAGCAGCTTAGGGGGGGCGACAAATTCACCCCTCCACTTT. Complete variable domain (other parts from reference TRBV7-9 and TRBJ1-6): DTGVSQNPRHKITKRGQNVTFRCDPISEHNRLYWYRQTLGQGPEFLTYFQNEAQLEKSRLLSDRFSAERPKGSFSTLEIQRTEQGDSAMYLCASSLGGATNSPLHFGNGTRLTVT.

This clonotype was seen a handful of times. The DNA of the CDR3 is TGCAGCGTTGTTTCAGGCACAGAGACCCAGTACTTC. Protein: CSVVSGTETQYF. The V and J genes are TRBV29-1 and TRBJ2-5, with D hard to call. CDR3 length: 12 residues. Germline V gene sequence: CDR1 SQVTM, CDR2 ANQGSEA. With 4 bases removed from V and 4 bases from J, the gap between germline ends came to 10 bases. Looking up the rest from reference TRBV29-1 and TRBJ2-5 gives the full variable domain: SAVISQKPSRDICQRGTSLTIQCQVDSQVTMMFWYRQQPGQSLTLIATANQGSEATYESGFVIDKFPISRPNLTFSTLTVSNMSPEDSSIYLCSVVSGTETQYFGPGTRLLVL.

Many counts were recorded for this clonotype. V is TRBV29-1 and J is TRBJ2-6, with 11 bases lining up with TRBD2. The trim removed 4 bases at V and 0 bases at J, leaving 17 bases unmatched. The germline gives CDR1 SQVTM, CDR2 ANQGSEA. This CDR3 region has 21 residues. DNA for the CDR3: TGCAGCGTTGCCCTCAGGGGAAGACTAGCGGGGTCGCCCTCTGGGGCCAACGTCCTGACTTTC. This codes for CSVALRGRLAGSPSGANVLTF.

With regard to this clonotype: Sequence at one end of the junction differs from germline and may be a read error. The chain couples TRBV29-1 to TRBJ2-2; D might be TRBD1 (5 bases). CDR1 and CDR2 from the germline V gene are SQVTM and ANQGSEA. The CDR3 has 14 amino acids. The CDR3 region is CIVEGRVDTGELFF. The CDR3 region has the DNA TGCATCGTTGAAGGCAGGGTGGACACCGGGGAGCTGTTTTTT.

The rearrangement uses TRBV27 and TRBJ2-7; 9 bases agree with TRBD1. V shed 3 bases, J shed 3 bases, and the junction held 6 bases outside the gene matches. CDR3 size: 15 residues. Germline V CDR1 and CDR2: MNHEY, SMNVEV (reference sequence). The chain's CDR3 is CASSFGGQGYYEQYF. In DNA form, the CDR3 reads TGTGCCAGCAGTTTCGGGGGACAGGGATACTACGAGCAGTACTTC.

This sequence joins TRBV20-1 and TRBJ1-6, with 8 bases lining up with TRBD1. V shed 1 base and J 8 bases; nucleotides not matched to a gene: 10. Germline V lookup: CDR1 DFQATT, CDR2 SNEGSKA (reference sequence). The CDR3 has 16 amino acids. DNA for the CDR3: TGCAGTGCTAGAGTTATACAGGGGGTTGCGTATTCACCCCTCCACTTT. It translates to CSARVIQGVAYSPLHF.

The CDR3 DNA reads TGTGCCAGCAGAGCCTCGGGGGTTATTACCTACGAGCAGTACTTC. This codes for CASRASGVITYEQYF. The chain recombines TRBV27 with TRBJ2-7; the D gene is possibly TRBD2 (6 bases). This CDR3 has 15 residues. Trimming shortened V by 6 bases and J by 2 bases, and 17 bases separated the two germline ends. Germline V lookup: CDR1 MNHEY, CDR2 SMNVEV (reference sequence).

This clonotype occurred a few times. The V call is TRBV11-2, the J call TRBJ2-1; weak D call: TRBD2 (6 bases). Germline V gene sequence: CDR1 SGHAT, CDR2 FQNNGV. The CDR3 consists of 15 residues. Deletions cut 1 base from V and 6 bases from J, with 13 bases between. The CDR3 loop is CASSLVGGPRNEQFF. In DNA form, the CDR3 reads TGTGCCAGCAGCTTAGTTGGAGGGCCACGCAATGAGCAGTTCTTC.

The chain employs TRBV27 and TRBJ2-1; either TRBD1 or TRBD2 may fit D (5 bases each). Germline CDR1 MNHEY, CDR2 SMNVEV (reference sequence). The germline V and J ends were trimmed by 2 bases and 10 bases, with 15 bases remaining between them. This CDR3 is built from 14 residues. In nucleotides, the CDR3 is TGTGCCAGCAGTTTAGAGGGAACAGGAGCGGAGCAGTTCTTC. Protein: CASSLEGTGAEQFF.

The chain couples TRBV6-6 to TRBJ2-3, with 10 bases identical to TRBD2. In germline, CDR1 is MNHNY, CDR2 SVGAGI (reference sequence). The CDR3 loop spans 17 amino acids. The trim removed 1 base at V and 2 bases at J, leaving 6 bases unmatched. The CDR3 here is CASSYLRTSGITDTQYF. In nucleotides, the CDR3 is TGTGCCAGCAGTTACTTAAGGACTAGCGGAATCACAGATACGCAGTATTTT.

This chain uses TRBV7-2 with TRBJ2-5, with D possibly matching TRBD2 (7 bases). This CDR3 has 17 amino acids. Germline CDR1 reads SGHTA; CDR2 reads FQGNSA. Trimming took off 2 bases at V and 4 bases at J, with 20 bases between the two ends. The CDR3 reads CASSLSIGGGLAETQYF. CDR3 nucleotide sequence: TGTGCCAGCAGCTTATCTATAGGGGGAGGGCTGGCAGAGACCCAGTACTTC.